This T cell receptor beta chain was documented in a study of OX40 agonist ivuxolimab in advanced cancers. Profiled with immunoSEQ multiplex PCR; TCRdb holds only in-frame clones, not every one. The data contain around 40,000 clones, about 88% of them singletons. This clone came up once. Patients who had autoimmune disease history or got systemic immunosuppression were left out. The ends were cut back, 8 bases at V and 6 bases at J, with 10 bases in the middle. Germline assignment: CDR1 SGHVS and CDR2 FNYEAQ. The CDR3 length is 12 residues. The sample in question was CD4+ or CD8+ T cells sorted from blood, obtained in a trial of the OX40 agonist ivuxolimab. The V call is TRBV7-6, the J call TRBJ1-4; perhaps TRBD1 as D (6 bases). The receptor comes from an adult with an advanced solid tumor such as melanoma, head and neck, liver or kidney cancer. CDR3 bases: TGTGCCAGCGGGTCAGGGGATGAAAAACTGTTTTTT. Translating it yields CASGSGDEKLFF.